The entry below describes one TCR beta chain. Its antigen has not been determined. No much larger clonotype is one base removed from it; base qualities were not supplied. Library method: the immunoSEQ multiplex PCR assay. Concerning the study's data processing: A statistical classification framework was built for diagnosing cytomegalovirus status from the catalog of TCR beta chain sequences. TCRdb mirrors the immuneACCESS table, restricted to in-frame sequences. Some clones are absent from its copies; in checked studies, under half trace to an unresolved V gene, and the reason for the others is unknown. D and trimming come from the DNA, and the V and J calls and clone size come from that table. A total of about 73,000 clones appear in this sample, about 94% of them only once. The ten largest account for over 0.8% of the sample. The donors were included in the validation cohort of 130 or so subjects, a group kept apart from the roughly 670-subject first cohort.

Trimming costs V 2 bases and J 0 bases, and their ends lie 8 bases apart. Reading the germline V gene (reference sequence) gives CDR1 MNHEY and CDR2 SMNVEV. The CDR3 sequence holds 15 residues, the cysteine and phenylalanine included. Only CDR3 DNA remains: 45 bases, in frame from the first base. This sample was taken from a study of cytomegalovirus exposure and HLA in healthy donors (TCRdb year 2017). In the study overall: The 666 repertoires of the first cohort and the 120 validation repertoires were produced on the same platform, according to a later analysis. The study combined high-throughput TCR immunosequencing, statistical association of individual TCRs with disease status, and machine learning to predict cytomegalovirus infection status. Besides the first cohort of hundreds of subjects, a separate validation cohort made up of around 120 different subjects was used. The study aimed to test whether signatures of past pathogen exposure could be identified by cataloging public T cell receptors. The investigation overall reported the following: The study listed approximately 150 TCR beta chains as associated with cytomegalovirus. In both the original and validation cohorts, the classifier was reported to diagnose cytomegalovirus status with high specificity and sensitivity. While some public TCRs were present in many individuals, most TCR sequences turned up only very rarely across donors. Subsequent analysis determined that TCRs grouped into clusters in the first cohort also showed a tendency toward co-occurrence across the 130 or so validation repertoires, and about 93% of cluster scores exceeded 0. According to the authors, the approach could potentially be generalized to other disease states and immunological phenotypes. A later analysis had no HLA typing for the validation cohort, so co-occurrence there was scored across all 120 or so repertoires. Three of the identified cytomegalovirus-associated TCR beta chains were confirmed in vitro to be specific for cytomegalovirus antigens.

The sequence derives from a woman under 30 in good health and CMV-seronegative. This chain joins TRBV27 to TRBJ1-5; the D segment cannot be called with confidence. The sequencing sample was made of PBMCs. The CDR3 region reads CASSLTTYSNQPQHF. The DNA reads TGTGCCAGCAGTTTAACAACATATAGCAATCAGCCCCAGCATTTT.